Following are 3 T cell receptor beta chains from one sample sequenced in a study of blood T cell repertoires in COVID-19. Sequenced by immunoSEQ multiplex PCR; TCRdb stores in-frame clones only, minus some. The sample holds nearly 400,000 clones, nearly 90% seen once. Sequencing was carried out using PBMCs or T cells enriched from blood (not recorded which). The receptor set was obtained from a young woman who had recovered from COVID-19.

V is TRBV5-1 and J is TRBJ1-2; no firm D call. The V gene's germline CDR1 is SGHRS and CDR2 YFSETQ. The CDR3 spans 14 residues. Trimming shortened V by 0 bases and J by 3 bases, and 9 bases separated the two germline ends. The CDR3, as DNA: TGCGCCAGCAGCTTGGGCCAGGCAGACTATGGCTACACCTTC. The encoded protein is CASSLGQADYGYTF. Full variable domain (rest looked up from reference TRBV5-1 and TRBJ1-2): KAGVTQTPRYLIKTRGQQVTLSCSPISGHRSVSWYQQTPGQGLQFLFEYFSETQRNKGNFPGRFSGRQFSNSRSEMNVSTLELGDSALYLCASSLGQADYGYTFGSGTRLTVV.

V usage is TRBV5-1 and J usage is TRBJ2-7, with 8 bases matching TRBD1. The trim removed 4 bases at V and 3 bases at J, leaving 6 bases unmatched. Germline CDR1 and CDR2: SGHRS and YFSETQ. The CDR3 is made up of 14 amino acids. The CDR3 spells CASSLRDRYYEQYF. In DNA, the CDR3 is TGCGCCAGCAGCCTCCGGGACAGGTACTACGAGCAGTACTTC.

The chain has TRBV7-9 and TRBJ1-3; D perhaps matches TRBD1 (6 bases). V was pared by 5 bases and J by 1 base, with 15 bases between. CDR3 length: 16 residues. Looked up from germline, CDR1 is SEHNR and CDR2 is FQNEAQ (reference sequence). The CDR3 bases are TGTGCCAGCAGCGACCGACAGGAAGGGTCTGGAAACACCATATATTTT. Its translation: CASSDRQEGSGNTIYF.